This T cell receptor (beta chain) was identified during a study of Graves' ophthalmopathy and Graves' hyperthyroidism. Whole-study results and caveats: Most thyroid-expanded clonotypes exceeding 0.001 frequency were also found in blood.

Of note for this clonotype: Its target is not known.

The study amplified TCR beta CDR3 regions using RNA transcripts. First-round RT-PCR used HTBI primers; second-round multiplex PCR followed. Each CDR3 protein is one row after TCRdb ran MiXCR on the multiplex PCR reads. This sample has about 1.1 million distinct CDR3 sequences, with around a third found just once. Clinical symptoms, serum thyroxine, TRAb, thyroid ultrasound and orbital computed tomography were relied on for diagnosis. The J segment lost 13 bases and the V segment lost 6 bases, leaving 11 bases of the junction unmatched. Germline-derived CDR1 and CDR2 are SNHLY and FYNNEI. The CDR3 consists of 14 residues.

The source material was peripheral blood or thyroid tissue (not recorded which). The sequence was collected from an adult man with Graves' hyperthyroidism. The chain has TRBV2 and TRBJ1-6, with 8 bases fitting TRBD1. Here the CDR3 DNA reads TGTGCCAGCAGAGGACAGGGAGGCAATCAGCCCCTCCACTTT. Protein: CASRGQGGNQPLHF.